Presented here are 31 T cell receptor beta chains from one specimen sequenced in a study of shared clonotypes between healthy human individuals. The method was immunoSEQ multiplex PCR; TCRdb's version includes in-frame clones alone and lacks a portion of them. Here the sample spans about 320,000 clones, roughly 87% being singletons. Sequenced material: memory CD8+ T cells sorted from blood. As to subset: CD45RO+ cells pooled with CCR7-negative TemRA cells. These receptors were obtained from a young man in good health.

This clone was seen a few times. The rearrangement links TRBV7-8 to TRBJ1-5; D gene unclear. Germline CDR1 is SGHVS and CDR2 is FQNEAQ. This CDR3 spans 15 amino acids. The germline V and J ends were trimmed by 5 bases and 4 bases, with 15 bases remaining between them. The CDR3 coding sequence is TGTGCCAGCAGCCTTATTGGTTCGCGAAATCAGCCCCAGCATTTT. Its protein product is CASSLIGSRNQPQHF.

V and J are TRBV2 and TRBJ1-6, with 9 bases matching TRBD1. V trimming: 3 bases; J trimming: 4 bases; junction bases outside the gene matches: 1. CDR3 length: 15 amino acids. In germline, CDR1 is SNHLY, CDR2 FYNNEI. The CDR3 sequence is CASSDGTGYNSPLHF. DNA for the CDR3: TGTGCCAGCAGTGATGGGACAGGGTATAATTCACCCCTCCACTTT.

The genes are TRBV7-9 and TRBJ2-7, with 12 bases aligning to TRBD2. Germline V gene sequence: CDR1 SEHNR, CDR2 FQNEAQ (reference sequence). V trimming: 6 bases; J trimming: 4 bases; junction bases outside the gene matches: 1. The CDR3 loop spans 13 amino acids. This chain's CDR3 is CASRTSGRYEQYF. The CDR3 coding sequence is TGTGCCAGCAGGACTAGCGGGAGATACGAGCAGTACTTC.

The genes are TRBV2 and TRBJ1-1; D is unresolved. Per the germline V gene, CDR1 is SNHLY and CDR2 is FYNNEI. The CDR3 sequence is 12 residues long. Trimming stripped 8 bases from V and 0 bases from J, with 7 bases between. CDR3 sequence (DNA): TGTGCCAGCGAGGTATTGAACACTGAAGCTTTCTTT. This codes for CASEVLNTEAFF.

This clone has ten or more counts. This chain uses TRBV18 with TRBJ2-4; D assignment may be TRBD1 or TRBD2 (5 bases each). CDR3 length: 13 amino acids. The germline V and J ends were trimmed by 3 bases and 8 bases, with 11 bases remaining between them. Germline V gene data show CDR1 as KGHSH and CDR2 as LQKENI. The CDR3 spells CASSPAGADIQYF. The CDR3 DNA reads as TGTGCCAGCTCACCGGCCGGGGCGGACATTCAGTACTTC.

The chain carries TRBV6-6 and TRBJ2-2; D is undetermined. V was trimmed by 0 bases and J by 6 bases, leaving 14 bases between them. CDR1 and CDR2 from the germline V gene are MNHNY and SVGAGI (reference sequence). The CDR3 covers 16 residues. CDR3 bases: TGTGCCAGCAGTTACTCGGAGCGCTACCCAGCCGGGGAGCTGTTTTTT. Translating gives CASSYSERYPAGELFF.

This rearrangement joins TRBV28 to TRBJ2-5; no reliable D call. CDR3 length: 14 amino acids. V was pared by 7 bases and J by 4 bases, with 16 bases between. Germline CDR1 is MDHEN and CDR2 is SYDVKM. The CDR3 coding sequence is TGTGCCAGCATCGGGTGGCAGGACGGAGAGACCCAGTACTTC. This gives the protein CASIGWQDGETQYF.

This chain connects TRBV4-2 to TRBJ1-1, with no clear D. The CDR3 runs 17 residues. The V end was cut by 0 bases, the J end by 0 bases, with 14 bases between. Germline V lookup: CDR1 LGHNA, CDR2 YNFKEQ. CDR3 sequence (DNA): TGTGCCAGCAGCCAAGATACCCGGGGAATCCTGAACACTGAAGCTTTCTTT. Protein: CASSQDTRGILNTEAFF.

This chain uses TRBV21-1 with TRBJ1-1; TRBD1, the D gene given by the table, was not confirmed from the DNA. TRBV21-1 is classified as a pseudogene. This CDR3 contains 15 residues. DNA for the CDR3: TGTGCCAGCAGCGAGGACAGGCTATTGAACACTGAAGCTTTCTTT. Its protein product is CASSEDRLLNTEAFF.

The J gene is TRBJ2-1, the V gene TRBV11-2; D possibly corresponds to TRBD1 (6 bases). With 8 bases removed from V and 4 bases from J, the gap between germline ends came to 12 bases. Looked up from germline, CDR1 is SGHAT and CDR2 is FQNNGV. The CDR3 is 13 residues long. The CDR3 region has the DNA TGTGCCAGCGGGATAACAGGGTACAATGAGCAGTTCTTC. Amino acid sequence: CASGITGYNEQFF.

The rearrangement uses TRBV5-1 and TRBJ2-7; D is unclear. The CDR3 sequence is 14 residues long. Trimming left V 5 bases short and J 4 bases short, with 16 bases between. Germline loops: CDR1 SGHRS, CDR2 YFSETQ. The CDR3 region is CASRTRSTSYEQYF. The CDR3 DNA reads TGCGCCAGCAGGACGAGATCGACCTCTTACGAGCAGTACTTC.

The V gene is TRBV6-1, the J gene TRBJ1-6, with D hard to call. Germline V gene sequence: CDR1 MNHNS, CDR2 SASEGT. This CDR3 contains 14 residues. V was cut by 6 bases and J by 0 bases, with 6 bases left in between. CDR3 nucleotides: TGTGCCAGCAGAAAGAGCTCCTATAATTCACCCCTCCACTTT. Translating it yields CASRKSSYNSPLHF.

The chain has TRBV27 and TRBJ2-7; a possible D gene is TRBD2 (6 bases). Germline V gene lookup returns CDR1 MNHEY and CDR2 SMNVEV (reference sequence). V lost 3 bases and J lost 3, with 12 bases in between. The CDR3 consists of 14 residues. The CDR3 DNA follows: TGTGCCAGCAGTTTTGAGCGGACTAACTACGAGCAGTACTTC. This gives the protein CASSFERTNYEQYF.

The chain employs TRBV2 and TRBJ2-3; 13 bases are shared with TRBD2. The germline CDR1 and CDR2 sequences are SNHLY and FYNNEI. V shed 7 bases and J 1 base; nucleotides not matched to a gene: 14. This CDR3 spans 19 amino acids. CDR3 sequence (DNA): TGTGCCAGCAACTGGAAAACTAGCGGGGGGGCGAAAGGCACAGATACGCAGTATTTT. It encodes CASNWKTSGGAKGTDTQYF.

The rearrangement links TRBV27 to TRBJ2-1; 9 nucleotides line up with TRBD1. The CDR3 contains 15 residues. The V and J ends lost 4 bases and 5 bases, in that order; junction bases with no gene match: 6. CDR1 and CDR2 from the germline V gene are MNHEY and SMNVEV (reference sequence). The CDR3 sequence: CASSSHRGLNNEQFF. The CDR3 nucleotides read TGTGCCAGCAGTTCACACAGGGGGCTGAACAATGAGCAGTTCTTC.

The V and J genes are TRBV4-3 and TRBJ2-7; D is undetermined. The length of the CDR3 is 14 residues. CDR1 and CDR2 from the germline V gene are LGHNA and YSLEER. With 1 base removed from V and 1 base from J, the gap between germline ends came to 8 bases. This chain's CDR3 is CASSQARVSYEQYF. DNA for the CDR3: TGCGCCAGCAGCCAAGCGAGAGTATCCTACGAGCAGTACTTC.

This rearrangement joins TRBV4-3 to TRBJ2-7; D gene unclear. Trimming shortened V by 2 bases and J by 4 bases, and 18 bases separated the two germline ends. CDR3 length equals 16 residues. Germline CDR1 LGHNA, CDR2 YSLEER. CDR3 amino acids: CASSQSLRYQTYEQYF. The CDR3 DNA follows: TGCGCCAGCAGCCAATCGCTACGTTACCAAACATACGAGCAGTACTTC.

The V and J genes are TRBV6-5 and TRBJ2-5; TRBD2 matches 7 bases. Unmatched junction bases numbered 6, after V lost 2 bases and J lost 0 bases. Germline V gene lookup returns CDR1 MNHEY and CDR2 SVGAGI. The CDR3 contains 16 residues. The DNA of the CDR3 is TGTGCCAGCAGTTACCCGGGGACTAAGTACCAAGAGACCCAGTACTTC. Its translation is CASSYPGTKYQETQYF.

V and J are TRBV28 and TRBJ2-5; D gene ambiguous. V shed 0 bases and J shed 5 bases, with 16 bases lying between them. CDR1 and CDR2 from the germline V gene are MDHEN and SYDVKM. The CDR3 consists of 16 residues. In DNA, the CDR3 is TGTGCCAGCAGTTTATGGTCCGAGAGTATGGGGGAGACCCAGTACTTC. This codes for CASSLWSESMGETQYF.

This chain joins TRBV2 and TRBJ2-2; 9 nucleotides align to TRBD1. The germline V gene encodes CDR1 SNHLY and CDR2 FYNNEI. V dropped 5 bases and J dropped 3; count of bases not matched to a gene: 4. This CDR3 spans 15 amino acids. The CDR3 bases are TGTGCCAGCAGTATAAGACAGGGGGACACCGGGGAGCTGTTTTTT. Amino acid sequence: CASSIRQGDTGELFF.

This sequence joins TRBV7-6 and TRBJ2-7, with D possibly being TRBD1 or TRBD2 (6 bases each). Germline values: CDR1 SGHVS, CDR2 FNYEAQ. The CDR3 is 13 residues long. V lost 8 bases, J lost 2 bases, and 13 bases lay in between. The chain's CDR3 is CASGSGEAYEQYF. The CDR3 nucleotides are TGTGCCAGCGGTTCAGGGGAGGCCTACGAGCAGTACTTC.

This chain uses TRBV4-3 with TRBJ2-3; the D gene is possibly TRBD1 (8 bases). Germline V gene data show CDR1 as LGHNA and CDR2 as YSLEER. This CDR3 contains 15 residues. Trimming took off 2 bases at V and 4 bases at J, with 13 bases between the two ends. This CDR3 is CASSQHRGGADTQYF. The CDR3 region has the DNA TGCGCCAGCAGCCAACACAGGGGGGGCGCAGATACGCAGTATTTT.

The J gene is TRBJ2-6, the V gene TRBV13; D perhaps matches TRBD1 (6 bases). Per the germline V gene, CDR1 is PRHDT and CDR2 is FYEKMQ (reference sequence). Trimming took off 5 bases at V and 1 base at J, with 12 bases between the two ends. The CDR3 is 16 residues long. The CDR3 sequence is CASSAYRVSGANVLTF. The CDR3 DNA is TGTGCCAGCAGCGCCTACAGGGTTTCTGGGGCCAACGTCCTGACTTTC.

This rearrangement joins TRBV6-6 to TRBJ2-7; 11 bases are a match to TRBD2. This CDR3 has 15 residues. J lost 4 bases, V lost 3 bases, and 5 bases had no gene match. Germline values: CDR1 MNHNY, CDR2 SVGAGI (reference sequence). CDR3 sequence reads: CASSYLAGGVYEQYF. The CDR3 bases are TGTGCCAGCAGTTATCTAGCGGGGGGCGTTTACGAGCAGTACTTC.

The chain carries TRBV4-3 and TRBJ1-6; D not resolved. The V end lost 0 bases, the J end lost 7 bases, and 10 bases lay between the germline ends. The germline gives CDR1 LGHNA, CDR2 YSLEER. The CDR3 has 15 residues. The CDR3 spells CASSQEAVWNSPLHF. In nucleotides, the CDR3 is TGCGCCAGCAGCCAAGAAGCGGTCTGGAATTCACCCCTCCACTTT.

The chain joins TRBV5-1 to TRBJ2-7, with no clear D. Germline V CDR1 and CDR2: SGHRS, YFSETQ. The CDR3 runs 13 residues. Deletions cut 1 base from V and 4 bases from J, with 9 bases between. The CDR3 DNA follows: TGCGCCAGCAGCTTGAAGGATACATACGAGCAGTACTTC. It encodes CASSLKDTYEQYF.

The chain combines TRBV6-6 with TRBJ1-1; the D gene is possibly TRBD1 (5 bases). This CDR3 has 13 amino acids. Germline lookup yields CDR1 MNHNY and CDR2 SVGAGI (reference sequence). V was shortened by 7 bases and J by 8 bases, with 17 bases between the two germline ends. CDR3 DNA sequence: TGTGCCAGCATTTTCTTGGGGGGATCCGAAGCTTTCTTT. The encoded protein is CASIFLGGSEAFF.

This chain joins TRBV5-8 and TRBJ2-1; D is undetermined. The CDR3 totals 14 residues. V was pared by 9 bases and J by 0 bases, with 13 bases between. Germline CDR1 is SGHTS and CDR2 is YDEGEE. The CDR3 here is CATHSESSYNEQFF. As DNA, the CDR3 is TGTGCCACCCACAGCGAAAGCTCCTACAATGAGCAGTTCTTC.

This sequence joins TRBV7-9 and TRBJ2-7, with D perhaps matching TRBD1 (6 bases). This CDR3 comprises 13 residues. Germline-derived CDR1 and CDR2 are SEHNR and FQNEAQ (reference sequence). Trimming shortened V by 8 bases and J by 3 bases, and 14 bases separated the two germline ends. CDR3 in amino acids: CASSRGMGYEQYF. In nucleotides, the CDR3 is TGTGCCAGCTCGAGGGGGATGGGCTACGAGCAGTACTTC.

This rearrangement joins TRBV5-4 to TRBJ2-3; 8 bases are a match to TRBD2. Germline CDR1 SGHNT, CDR2 YYREEE (reference sequence). The CDR3 has 18 amino acids. Germline trimming cut 4 bases from V and 2 bases from J; bases unmatched to any gene: 15. As DNA, the CDR3 is TGTGCCAGCAGCCTTTTTTCACTAGCGGAAGTTTCCACAGATACGCAGTATTTT. It specifies CASSLFSLAEVSTDTQYF.

At least ten counts were recorded for this clone. The same CDR3 can be traced to other DNA sequences in this sample. The chain employs TRBV5-1 and TRBJ2-1; D gene uncertain. CDR1 is SGHRS, CDR2 YFSETQ, per germline. Between the trimmed V and J ends, which lost 1 base and 4 bases, there was a span of 6 bases. This CDR3 has 13 amino acids. The DNA of the CDR3 is TGCGCCAGCAGCTTGAACGGTTACAATGAGCAGTTCTTC. It yields the protein CASSLNGYNEQFF. Based on the CDR3 plus reference TRBV5-1 and TRBJ2-1, the full variable domain is KAGVTQTPRYLIKTRGQQVTLSCSPISGHRSVSWYQQTPGQGLQFLFEYFSETQRNKGNFPGRFSGRQFSNSRSEMNVSTLELGDSALYLCASSLNGYNEQFFGPGTRLTVL.